This T cell receptor beta chain was recorded in a study of cytotoxic CD8 clonotypes in ibrutinib-treated CLL. Method: immunoSEQ multiplex PCR; TCRdb's copy keeps in-frame clones and lacks some. The table records some 140,000 clones, roughly three quarters of them present only once. From germline, CDR1 is SGHTA and CDR2 FQGTGA. This CDR3 is built from 13 residues. Trimming took 2 bases from V and 5 from J, leaving 7 bases between them. The source is a human donor with chronic lymphocytic leukemia. This chain uses TRBV7-3 with TRBJ1-5; D unclear. The material sequenced was PBMCs, taken after 12 months of ibrutinib treatment. CDR3 residues: CASSLYGDQPQHF. The CDR3 DNA reads as TGTGCCAGCAGCTTATACGGGGATCAGCCCCAGCATTTT.